The next 3 T cell receptor beta chains were all read from a single sample in a study of shared clonotypes between healthy human individuals. This table comes from immunoSEQ multiplex PCR, and its TCRdb copy is limited to in-frame clones, with some not included. The sample has over 750,000 clones; 90% to 97% are singletons. Naive CD8 cells were CD45RO-negative, positively selected for CCR7, excluding terminally differentiated effector memory CD45RA+ cells. The specimen sequenced was naive CD8+ T cells sorted from blood. The receptors shown here come from a man aged 25 to 45 in good health.

This chain joins TRBV4-1 and TRBJ2-5; 12 nucleotides line up with TRBD2. The V gene's germline CDR1 is MGHRA and CDR2 YSYEKL. The CDR3 has 18 residues. J gave up 2 bases and V 0 bases, and 7 bases lay outside the gene matches. In DNA, the CDR3 is TGCGCCAGCAGCCAAGATTGGCTAGCGGGAGGGGGGCAAGAGACCCAGTACTTC. It is translated as CASSQDWLAGGGQETQYF.

In this sample, this clone turned up once. V gene TRBV7-6 combines with J gene TRBJ1-5; tentatively, D is TRBD1 (5 bases). Trimming shortened V by 1 base and J by 3 bases, and 10 bases separated the two germline ends. This CDR3 has 15 residues. Germline values: CDR1 SGHVS, CDR2 FNYEAQ. As DNA, the CDR3 is TGTGCCAGCAGCTTAGATGCGGGGGTCAATCAGCCCCAGCATTTT. This gives the protein CASSLDAGVNQPQHF.

The chain is built from TRBV13 and TRBJ2-7; D is ambiguous. The ends were cut back, 5 bases at V and 2 bases at J, with 7 bases in the middle. CDR1 PRHDT and CDR2 FYEKMQ come from the germline V gene (reference sequence). CDR3 size: 12 residues. CDR3 in DNA: TGTGCCAGCAGCCCAAGAACCTACGAGCAGTACTTC. Translated, it gives CASSPRTYEQYF.